Shown below are 27 T cell receptor beta chains from a single sample sequenced in a study of T cells in Graves' hyperthyroidism and ophthalmopathy. Authors of the study amplified TCR beta CDR3 regions from RNA transcripts. With the HTBI primer set, the TCR CDR3 went through a first round of RT-PCR. TCRdb re-derived calls from the multiplex PCR reads in MiXCR, one entry per CDR3 protein. The sample contains about 290,000 distinct CDR3 sequences, roughly 15% of which appear only once. Source material: blood. These TCRs come from a woman aged 40 to 49 with Graves' hyperthyroidism.

This clonotype was seen repeatedly, ten times or more. This chain connects TRBV28 to TRBJ2-7; 7 bases are a match to TRBD1. V gave up 5 bases and J gave up 1 base; unmatched junction bases: 11. Germline V gene data show CDR1 as MDHEN and CDR2 as SYDVKM. The CDR3 consists of 16 residues. CDR3 DNA: TGTGCCAGCAGTCCGCGACAGGGTACGAGGTCCTACGAGCAGTACTTC. Its translation: CASSPRQGTRSYEQYF.

This clonotype was detected many times. The V call is TRBV6-1, the J call TRBJ1-1; the D is unclear. The CDR3 sequence is 14 residues long. CDR1 and CDR2 from the germline V gene are MNHNS and SASEGT. The germline V and J ends were trimmed by 4 bases and 2 bases, with 11 bases remaining between them. This CDR3 reads CASSVSLLNTEAFF. The CDR3 DNA sequence: TGTGCCAGCAGTGTTTCGCTCCTCAACACTGAAGCTTTCTTT.

The V gene is TRBV2, the J gene TRBJ2-1, with 11 bases fitting TRBD2. Germline loops: CDR1 SNHLY, CDR2 FYNNEI. This CDR3 has 14 residues. V shed 3 bases and J 9 bases; nucleotides not matched to a gene: 4. The CDR3 here is CASSEGGTSGEQFF. As DNA, the CDR3 is TGTGCCAGCAGTGAGGGGGGGACTAGCGGTGAGCAGTTCTTC.

This clonotype was counted at least ten times. This chain connects TRBV6-1 to TRBJ1-5; maybe TRBD1 (5 bases). Per the germline V gene, CDR1 is MNHNS and CDR2 is SASEGT. CDR3 size: 15 residues. Trimming stripped 6 bases from V and 0 bases from J, with 12 bases between. In nucleotides, the CDR3 is TGTGCCAGCAGAACTTACAGGTATAGCAATCAGCCCCAGCATTTT. As protein: CASRTYRYSNQPQHF.

This clonotype was counted at least ten times. The genes are TRBV28 and TRBJ1-3; D perhaps matches TRBD1 (6 bases). The CDR3 runs 16 residues. V lost 7 bases and J 5 bases, leaving 21 bases between the germline ends. CDR1 is MDHEN, CDR2 SYDVKM, per germline. The chain's CDR3 is CASTGGMDRVRNTIYF. Here the CDR3 DNA reads TGTGCCAGCACCGGCGGGATGGACAGAGTCCGAAACACCATATATTTT.

This clonotype was found many times. The chain is built from TRBV29-1 and TRBJ1-2, with 7 bases matching TRBD1. CDR3 length equals 12 residues. CDR1 is SQVTM and CDR2 is ANQGSEA in the germline V gene. The J segment lost 7 bases and the V segment lost 4 bases, leaving 6 bases of the junction unmatched. The CDR3 DNA follows: TGCAGCGTTGGACAGGGTGTTGGTGGCTACACCTTC. Its protein is CSVGQGVGGYTF.

This clonotype occurred many times. The chain has TRBV12-3 or TRBV12-4 and TRBJ2-5; TRBD2 aligns across 7 bases. Trimming took 6 bases from V and 2 from J; bases not matched to a gene: 6. The CDR3 runs to 14 residues. In DNA, the CDR3 is TGTGCCAGCAGCAGCTCGGGGGGTCAAGAGACCCAGTACTTC. Residues: CASSSSGGQETQYF.

The chain employs TRBV5-1 and TRBJ2-4, with TRBD1 identical over 9 bases. This CDR3 is 14 amino acids long. Trimming took 4 bases from V and 8 from J; bases not matched to a gene: 7. The germline V gene encodes CDR1 SGHRS and CDR2 YFSETQ. In DNA form, the CDR3 reads TGCGCCAGCAGCCTGCGACAGGGGGGGGACATTCAGTACTTC. Amino acids: CASSLRQGGDIQYF.

This clonotype has ten or more counts. The chain recombines TRBV30 with TRBJ1-2; D ambiguous. CDR1 is GTSNPN and CDR2 is SVGIG in the germline V gene (reference sequence). V lost 5 bases and J lost 4, with 14 bases in between. This CDR3 region has 13 residues. DNA of the CDR3: TGTGCCTGGGCCTTGGGTCCCTTCTATGGCTACACCTTC. Translation gives CAWALGPFYGYTF.

This clonotype was seen only a few times. The chain couples TRBV9 to TRBJ2-1; 9 bases align to TRBD2. V gave up 1 base and J gave up 4 bases; unmatched junction bases: 6. The CDR3 has 16 residues. The V gene's germline CDR1 is SGDLS and CDR2 YYNGEE. CDR3 protein: CASSVIAGAIYNEQFF. Here the CDR3 DNA reads TGTGCCAGCAGCGTAATAGCGGGAGCCATTTACAATGAGCAGTTCTTC.

V and J are TRBV3-1 and TRBJ2-7, with D perhaps TRBD1 or TRBD2 (5 bases each). CDR3 length: 12 residues. V lost 6 bases and J 6 bases, leaving 12 bases between the germline ends. Per germline, CDR1 LGHDT and CDR2 YNNKEL (reference sequence). For the CDR3, the DNA is TGTGCCAGCAGTCCGGGGACCCTCGAGCAGTACTTC. Translating gives CASSPGTLEQYF.

The table lists this clonotype with many counts. The chain uses TRBV7-2 and TRBJ2-7; 11 bases align to TRBD2. Germline trimming cut 5 bases from V and 0 bases from J; bases unmatched to any gene: 3. Germline loops: CDR1 SGHTA, CDR2 FQGNSA. The CDR3 sequence is 15 residues long. CDR3 bases: TGTGCCAGCAGCGCGGGACTAGCGGTCTCCTACGAGCAGTACTTC. This gives the protein CASSAGLAVSYEQYF.

At least ten counts were recorded for this clonotype. CDR3 in amino acids: CASSRTGSGNTIYF. CDR3 coding DNA: TGTGCCAGCAGCCGAACAGGGTCTGGAAACACCATATATTTT. The chain uses TRBV3-1 and TRBJ1-3; a weak D match, TRBD1 (6 bases). V was shortened by 4 bases and J by 1 base, with 8 bases between the two germline ends. Germline CDR1 is LGHDT and CDR2 is YNNKEL (reference sequence). The CDR3 is 14 amino acids. The full variable domain, with the rest looked up from reference TRBV3-1 and TRBJ1-3, is DTAVSQTPKYLVTQMGNDKSIKCEQNLGHDTMYWYKQDSKKFLKIMFSYNNKELIINETVPNRFSPKSPDKAHLNLHINSLELGDSAVYFCASSRTGSGNTIYFGEGSWLTVV.

The V gene is TRBV6-2 or TRBV6-3, the J gene TRBJ2-4; 10 bases fit TRBD2. This CDR3 has 12 amino acids. V gave up 5 bases and J gave up 11 bases; unmatched junction bases: 3. From germline, CDR1 is MNHEY and CDR2 SVGEGT. CDR3 coding DNA: TGTGCCAGCAGTGCTAGCGGGGGTGTTCAGTACTTC. Protein: CASSASGGVQYF.

This clonotype was observed many times. The chain combines TRBV11-2 with TRBJ2-5, with 7 positions matching TRBD1. The CDR3 runs 15 residues. Trimming removed 1 base from V and 5 bases from J; junction bases left unmatched: 7. Per the germline V gene, CDR1 is SGHAT and CDR2 is FQNNGV. The CDR3 spells CASSLGQGHRETQYF. DNA of the CDR3: TGTGCCAGCAGCTTAGGACAGGGTCATCGGGAGACCCAGTACTTC.

In its sample, this clonotype was seen many times. The chain combines TRBV4-2 with TRBJ2-3, with no clear D. CDR3 length equals 12 residues. The germline V gene has CDR1 LGHNA and CDR2 YNFKEQ. V lost 0 bases and J 5 bases, leaving 3 bases between the germline ends. CDR3 in DNA: TGTGCCAGCAGCCAAGAGAGAGATACGCAGTATTTT. Translation gives CASSQERDTQYF.

A word on this clonotype: A read error may explain this, as a much larger clone is one base away. CDR3 in amino acids: CVSSGREGETQYF. As DNA, the CDR3 is TGTGTCAGCAGTGGAAGGGAGGGAGAGACCCAGTACTTC. The chain employs TRBV27 and TRBJ2-5; 7 positions agree with TRBD2. Germline lookup yields CDR1 MNHEY and CDR2 SMNVEV (reference sequence). This CDR3 has 13 amino acids.

This clonotype was counted ten times or more. The rearrangement joins TRBV3-1 to TRBJ1-1; 7 positions agree with TRBD1. V lost 2 bases, J lost 3 bases, and 6 bases stayed unmatched. CDR1 is LGHDT, CDR2 YNNKEL, per germline (reference sequence). The CDR3 contains 15 residues. The CDR3 sequence: CASSQSDRMDTEAFF. In DNA, the CDR3 is TGTGCCAGCAGCCAATCGGACAGGATGGACACTGAAGCTTTCTTT.

This clonotype was picked up many times. The V gene is TRBV30, the J gene TRBJ1-5; 8 bases are shared with TRBD1. Unmatched junction bases numbered 8, after V lost 0 bases and J lost 4 bases. CDR1 is GTSNPN and CDR2 is SVGIG in the germline V gene (reference sequence). The CDR3 is 16 residues long. The CDR3: CAWSVGQGNRNQPQHF. The CDR3 coding sequence is TGTGCCTGGAGTGTAGGACAGGGCAATCGGAATCAGCCCCAGCATTTT.

The DNA of the CDR3 is TGTGCCAGCAGTTTAAGGAGGGCGATGAATTCACCCCTCCACTTT. This gives the protein CASSLRRAMNSPLHF. The chain joins TRBV28 to TRBJ1-6; D not resolved. The CDR3 has 15 amino acids. The V end lost 2 bases, the J end lost 7 bases, and 12 bases lay between the germline ends. The V gene's germline CDR1 is MDHEN and CDR2 SYDVKM.

This clonotype was counted many times. V usage is TRBV6-2 or TRBV6-3 and J usage is TRBJ2-7, with D perhaps matching TRBD1 or TRBD2 (5 bases each). The V gene's germline CDR1 is MNHEY and CDR2 SVGEGT. Deletions cut 4 bases from V and 6 bases from J, with 16 bases between. The CDR3 is made up of 14 amino acids. CDR3 DNA sequence: TGTGCCAGCAGTTTCGGGACGGCCAGCAGCGAGCAGTACTTC. As protein: CASSFGTASSEQYF.

This clonotype was counted many times. The J gene is TRBJ2-1, the V gene TRBV5-6, with TRBD2 identical over 11 bases. In germline, CDR1 is SGHDT, CDR2 YYEEEE. V lost 3 bases and J lost 5; bases outside the gene matches: 4. The CDR3 spans 15 residues. The CDR3 protein is CASSSGTSGHNEQFF. CDR3 DNA sequence: TGTGCCAGCAGCTCTGGGACTAGCGGCCACAATGAGCAGTTCTTC.

This clonotype was seen repeatedly, ten times or more. The chain employs TRBV28 and TRBJ1-3; 8 positions agree with TRBD1. The CDR3 covers 16 residues. Germline-derived CDR1 and CDR2 are MDHEN and SYDVKM. The V segment lost 5 bases and the J segment 0 bases; nucleotides outside the gene matches: 6. CDR3 sequence (DNA): TGTGCCAGCAGTCCATACAGGGGGGCCTCTGGAAACACCATATATTTT. This sequence encodes CASSPYRGASGNTIYF.

CDR3 sequence reads: CASSWGGTATGELFF. The CDR3 region has the DNA TGTGCCAGCAGCTGGGGGGGCACCGCCACCGGGGAGCTGTTTTTT. The gene calls are TRBV5-5 and TRBJ2-2; D possibly corresponds to TRBD2 (7 bases). Trimming stripped 3 bases from V and 4 bases from J, with 13 bases between. From germline, CDR1 is SGHKS and CDR2 YYEKEE (reference sequence). This CDR3 spans 15 amino acids.

This chain uses TRBV2 with TRBJ2-1; D is possibly TRBD1 (6 bases). The germline V gene has CDR1 SNHLY and CDR2 FYNNEI. The V and J ends lost 7 bases and 6 bases respectively, with 10 bases between them. This CDR3 is built from 12 residues. The CDR3 nucleotides are TGTGCCAGCACGCAGGGGCGCAATGAGCAGTTCTTC. This translates into CASTQGRNEQFF.

In this sample, this clonotype turned up many times. The chain combines TRBV12-3 or TRBV12-4 with TRBJ2-7, with TRBD2 identical over 8 bases. V was clipped by 6 bases and J by 2 bases; unmatched bases: 18. The CDR3 sequence is 18 residues long. The CDR3 region has the DNA TGTGCCAGCAGCCAACTATTCCTCGGACTAGCCCATACCTACGAGCAGTACTTC. This translates into CASSQLFLGLAHTYEQYF.

V and J are TRBV30 and TRBJ1-2; possible D gene TRBD1, 6 bases. Germline V CDR1 and CDR2: GTSNPN, SVGIG (reference sequence). The V gene lost 4 bases and the J gene lost 4 bases, with 16 bases spanning the gap. The length of the CDR3 is 14 residues. The CDR3 DNA reads as TGTGCCTGGAACCCCCCCGAAGGGGGCTATGGCTACACCTTC. It translates to CAWNPPEGGYGYTF. Full variable domain (rest looked up from reference TRBV30 and TRBJ1-2): SQTIHQWPATLVQPVGSPLSLECTVEGTSNPNLYWYRQAAGRGLQLLFYSVGIGQISSEVPQNLSASRPQDRQFILSSKKLLLSDSGFYLCAWNPPEGGYGYTFGSGTRLTVV.